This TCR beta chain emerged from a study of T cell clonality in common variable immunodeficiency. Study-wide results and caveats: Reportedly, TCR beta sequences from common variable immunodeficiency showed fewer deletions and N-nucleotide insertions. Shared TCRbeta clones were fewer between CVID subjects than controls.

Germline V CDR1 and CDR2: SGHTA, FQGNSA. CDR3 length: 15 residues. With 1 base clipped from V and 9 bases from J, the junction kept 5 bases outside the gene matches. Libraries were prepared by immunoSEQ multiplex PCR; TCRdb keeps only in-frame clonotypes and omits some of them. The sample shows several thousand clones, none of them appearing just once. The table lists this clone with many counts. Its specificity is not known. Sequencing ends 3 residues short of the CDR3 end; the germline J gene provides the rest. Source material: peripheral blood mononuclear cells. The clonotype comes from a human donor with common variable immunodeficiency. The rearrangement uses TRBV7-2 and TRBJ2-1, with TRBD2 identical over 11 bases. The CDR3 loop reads CASSLGSGLAVEQFF. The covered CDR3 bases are TGTGCCAGCAGCTTAGGCTCGGGACTAGCGGTTGAG.